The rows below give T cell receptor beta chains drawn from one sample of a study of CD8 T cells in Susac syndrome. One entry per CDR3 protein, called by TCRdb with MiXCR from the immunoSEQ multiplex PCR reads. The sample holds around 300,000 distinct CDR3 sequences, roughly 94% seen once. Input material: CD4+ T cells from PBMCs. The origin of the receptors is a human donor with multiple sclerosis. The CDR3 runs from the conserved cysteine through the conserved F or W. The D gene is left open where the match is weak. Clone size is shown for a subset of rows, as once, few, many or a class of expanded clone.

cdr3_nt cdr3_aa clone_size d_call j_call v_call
TGCGCCAGCAGTCATACCTCGACTAGCGGCCTAACCCAGGGAGGCACAGATACGCAGTATTTT CASSHTSTSGLTQGGTDTQYF once TRBD2 TRBJ2-3 TRBV23-1
TGTGCCAGCAGCTTAGGCCGGTGGAAATGGAAACGGAATGAGCAGTTCTTC CASSLGRWKWKRNEQFF once NA TRBJ2-1 TRBV13
TGCAGTGCCCCGATTAGCTACAATGAGCAGTTCTTC CSAPISYNEQFF NA NA TRBJ2-1 TRBV20-1
TGTGCCAGCAGCTTGTCCGACCTAGGAACTGAAGCTTTCTTT CASSLSDLGTEAFF NA NA TRBJ1-1 TRBV5-8
TGTGCCAGCAGTGATGGGGGTTCAGCGAACATTCAGTACTTC CASSDGGSANIQYF NA NA TRBJ2-4 TRBV2
TGTGCCAGCAGCCAAGATCAACTAGCGGGAGATACGCAGTATTTT CASSQDQLAGDTQYF NA TRBD2 TRBJ2-3 TRBV4-2
TGTGCCAGCAGCCAAAGGGGAGGCATCGGTGAAAAACTGTTTTTT CASSQRGGIGEKLFF NA NA TRBJ1-4 TRBV9
TGCAGTGCTAAGACGGATTCTCCCTACGAGCAGTACTTC CSAKTDSPYEQYF NA NA TRBJ2-7 TRBV20-1
TGTGCCAGCGCACATGGGGACCAGCCCCAGCATTTT CASAHGDQPQHF NA NA TRBJ1-5 TRBV6-1
TGTGCCAGTAGTATAGGTCAGGGGTTCCACGAGCAGTACTTC CASSIGQGFHEQYF NA NA TRBJ2-7 TRBV19
TGTGCCACCCGGGGACACGGGACAGATACGCAGTATTTT CATRGHGTDTQYF NA NA TRBJ2-3 TRBV7-2
TGTGCCAGCAGTTCCCTGAGGGAGAGCGCCGCCGGGGATACGCAGTATTTT CASSSLRESAAGDTQYF NA NA TRBJ2-3 TRBV12-3/TRBV12-4
TGCGCCAGCAGCTTGAGGCCAGGGGGGAGCACTGAAGCTTTCTTT CASSLRPGGSTEAFF NA TRBD1 TRBJ1-1 TRBV5-1
TGCGCCAGCGCCCCAGCGCGGGGGACAGATACGCAGTATTTT CASAPARGTDTQYF NA TRBD2 TRBJ2-3 TRBV5-1
TGCAGTGCTGTTACAGAGACAGATACGCAGTATTTT CSAVTETDTQYF NA NA TRBJ2-3 TRBV20-1
TGTGCCAGCAGTTTACAGCCGGAGGATTCACCCCTCCACTTT CASSLQPEDSPLHF once NA TRBJ1-6 TRBV12-3/TRBV12-4
TGTGCCAGCAGCGATCAGGGAGTGAATCAGCCCCAGCATTTT CASSDQGVNQPQHF NA NA TRBJ1-5 TRBV7-2
TGCGCCAGCAGCCTGGACGGATACTCTGGAAACACCATATATTTT CASSLDGYSGNTIYF NA NA TRBJ1-3 TRBV5-1
TGTGCCAGTACTCACGGGACAGGGGGCCACAATCAGCCCCAGCATTTT CASTHGTGGHNQPQHF NA TRBD1 TRBJ1-5 TRBV19
TGTGCCAGCAGCTTAACCCGGGTGGGGAACACTGAAGCTTTCTTT CASSLTRVGNTEAFF NA NA TRBJ1-1 TRBV7-2
TGTGCCAGCAGCCAAGGTGGGACTAGCGGGGGGTGGAATGAGCAGTTCTTC CASSQGGTSGGWNEQFF NA TRBD2 TRBJ2-1 TRBV3-1
TGTGCCAGTAGTCTGGACAGGGGTAATGAAAAACTGTTTTTT CASSLDRGNEKLFF NA TRBD1 TRBJ1-4 TRBV19